Listed below are T cell receptor beta chains from one sample, sequenced in a study of identical twins. From the 5' RACE reads, TCRdb called clonotypes with MiXCR, one entry per CDR3 protein. The sample consists of under 300,000 distinct CDR3 sequences, about an eighth of them appearing once. Input material: memory (CD45RO+) T cells sorted from blood. These receptors all stem from a woman aged 18 to 35 in good health. Each CDR3 is given with its conserved first and last residue. Fields, in order: D gene, CDR3 length, J gene, V gene, clone size, CDR3 protein, CDR3 DNA. A D gene is named only where the DNA matches it firmly. Expanded clones get a size class; other rows say once, few or many, or leave the size out.

>-|15|TRBJ2-7|TRBV21-1|-
CAAKGTGKISYEQYF
TGTGCCGCAAAAGGGACAGGGAAAATCTCCTACGAGCAGTACTTC
>TRBD1|15|TRBJ2-7|TRBV4-3|few
CASSQEGDRGFEQYF
TGCGCCAGCAGCCAAGAAGGGGACAGGGGTTTCGAGCAGTACTTC
>-|12|TRBJ1-4|TRBV2|few
CASRGGAEKLFF
TGTGCCAGCAGGGGGGGGGCTGAAAAACTGTTTTTT
>TRBD1|17|TRBJ1-5|TRBV11-2|-
CASSRDRDSWRTQPQHF
TGTGCCAGCAGTCGGGACAGGGACTCCTGGCGAACACAGCCCCAGCATTTT
>-|13|TRBJ1-5|TRBV18|-
CASSPTDSQPQHF
TGTGCCAGCTCACCCACGGATTCACAGCCCCAGCATTTT
>TRBD2|13|TRBJ2-5|TRBV20-1|few
CSAQTSGEETQYF
TGCAGTGCCCAGACTAGCGGGGAAGAGACCCAGTACTTC
>TRBD2|18|TRBJ2-3|TRBV7-6|-
CASSLQTSGRASTDTQYF
TGTGCCAGCAGCCTCCAGACTAGCGGGAGGGCCAGTACAGATACGCAGTATTTT
>-|15|TRBJ2-1|TRBV20-1|few
CSAESRGSSGNEQFF
TGCAGTGCTGAGTCGAGGGGCTCCTCGGGGAATGAGCAGTTCTTC
>-|20|TRBJ1-2|TRBV18|-
CASSPLSIWGRTSANYGYTF
TGTGCCAGCTCACCGCTCTCAATTTGGGGTCGTACCTCGGCTAACTATGGCTACACCTTC
>-|12|TRBJ2-7|TRBV12-3/TRBV12-4|many
CASRRDGPEQYF
TGTGCCAGCAGACGGGACGGTCCCGAGCAGTACTTC
>-|17|TRBJ2-3|TRBV3-1|-
CASSQDPRVSSTDTQYF
TGTGCCAGCAGCCAAGATCCCCGAGTCAGTAGCACAGATACGCAGTATTTT
>-|14|TRBJ2-3|TRBV12-3/TRBV12-4|many
CASSPGGSTDTQYF
TGTGCCAGCAGTCCAGGAGGGAGCACAGATACGCAGTATTTT
>-|13|TRBJ1-2|TRBV4-3|few
CASSQGGVYGYTF
TGCGCCAGCAGCCAGGGAGGGGTCTATGGCTACACCTTC
>-|12|TRBJ2-7|TRBV19|many
CASSLQEGQQYF
TGTGCCAGTAGTCTCCAGGAGGGCCAGCAGTACTTC
>TRBD1|15|TRBJ2-1|TRBV20-1|many
CSVRGQRLSYNEQFF
TGCAGTGTCAGGGGGCAGCGGCTCTCCTACAATGAGCAGTTCTTC
>TRBD2|16|TRBJ2-3|TRBV20-1|few
CSASSPQREGRDTQYF
TGCAGTGCAAGCTCCCCCCAGCGGGAGGGCCGAGATACGCAGTATTTT
>-|13|TRBJ2-4|TRBV29-1|few
CSVEAGARNIQYF
TGCAGCGTTGAAGCGGGAGCTAGAAACATTCAGTACTTC
>TRBD1|14|TRBJ1-5|TRBV19|few
CASSMGQGNQPQHF
TGTGCCAGTAGTATGGGACAGGGCAATCAGCCCCAGCATTTT
>TRBD1|13|TRBJ2-7|TRBV20-1|many
CSAGRTGSYEQYF
TGCAGTGCTGGACGGACAGGGTCCTACGAGCAGTACTTC
>TRBD1|11|TRBJ1-1|TRBV29-1|many
CSADRGTEAFF
TGCAGCGCCGACAGGGGAACTGAAGCTTTCTTT
>-|14|TRBJ2-2|TRBV5-5|few
CASSGVVGTGELFF
TGTGCCAGCAGCGGGGTGGTGGGCACCGGGGAGCTGTTTTTT
>TRBD2|17|TRBJ2-3|TRBV27|-
CASSLLQFGLAEYTQYF
TGTGCCAGCAGTCTCCTTCAATTCGGACTAGCTGAATATACGCAGTATTTT
>-|14|TRBJ2-1|TRBV7-9|-
CASSQVLGVNEQFF
TGTGCCAGCAGCCAAGTGCTAGGGGTCAATGAGCAGTTCTTC
>-|17|TRBJ2-2|TRBV5-1|-
CASSLRGPQGNTGELFF
TGCGCCAGCAGCTTAAGAGGGCCTCAGGGAAACACCGGGGAGCTGTTTTTT
>-|14|TRBJ1-2|TRBV20-1|few
CSAKDSGADGGYTF
TGCAGTGCTAAGGATTCAGGGGCCGACGGTGGCTACACCTTC
>TRBD2|15|TRBJ2-5|TRBV7-2|few
CASSLLSGRRETQYF
TGTGCCAGCAGCTTATTAAGCGGGAGGAGGGAGACCCAGTACTTC
>TRBD2|16|TRBJ2-1|TRBV6-5|few
CASSYLGTSGSGEQFF
TGTGCCAGCAGCTACCTGGGGACTAGCGGGAGCGGTGAGCAGTTCTTC
>-|13|TRBJ1-2|TRBV12-3/TRBV12-4|-
CASSLANRVGYTF
TGTGCCAGCAGTTTAGCCAACAGGGTTGGCTACACCTTC
>TRBD2|11|TRBJ2-5|TRBV30|-
CGSGLGETQYF
TGTGGTAGCGGGTTGGGAGAGACCCAGTACTTC
>-|13|TRBJ1-1|TRBV10-2|-
CASAVGANTEAFF
TGCGCCAGCGCGGTGGGGGCTAACACTGAAGCTTTCTTT
>-|15|TRBJ1-2|TRBV18|few
CASSPGHYTNYGYTF
TGTGCCAGCTCACCAGGACACTATACTAACTATGGCTACACCTTC
>-|14|TRBJ2-5|TRBV3-1|-
CASRKDSNQETQYF
TGTGCCAGCAGGAAGGACTCAAACCAAGAGACCCAGTACTTC
>-|15|TRBJ2-2|TRBV14|-
CASSRSSANTGELFF
TGTGCCAGCAGCCGATCTAGCGCGAACACCGGGGAGCTGTTTTTT
>-|15|TRBJ2-5|TRBV4-2|few
CASSQARDSQETQYF
TGTGCCAGCAGCCAAGCCCGGGACTCACAAGAGACCCAGTACTTC
>-|15|TRBJ1-1|TRBV6-5|-
CASSYTPRGNTEAFF
TGTGCCAGCAGTTATACCCCACGGGGGAACACTGAAGCTTTCTTT
>TRBD1|16|TRBJ2-1|TRBV9|-
CASSVRDREAVNEQFF
TGTGCCAGCAGCGTACGGGACAGGGAGGCGGTCAATGAGCAGTTCTTC
>TRBD2|20|TRBJ2-6|TRBV11-2|many
CASSAPGGRNPYSGANVLTF
TGTGCCAGCAGCGCCCCGGGGGGTCGCAATCCTTACTCTGGGGCCAACGTCCTGACTTTC
>-|15|TRBJ1-1|TRBV12-3/TRBV12-4|few
CASSTQGLGDTEAFF
TGTGCCAGCAGTACCCAGGGGCTGGGGGACACTGAAGCTTTCTTT
>-|14|TRBJ2-2|TRBV5-1|-
CASSHDRNTGELFF
TGCGCCAGCAGCCACGACAGGAACACCGGGGAGCTGTTTTTT
>TRBD1|15|TRBJ1-2|TRBV7-2|many
CASSFDETGIYGYTF
TGTGCCAGCAGCTTCGACGAGACAGGGATCTATGGCTACACCTTC
>-|14|TRBJ2-5|TRBV6-2/TRBV6-3|once
CASSYSVYQETQYF
TGTGCCAGCAGTTACTCGGTCTATCAAGAGACCCAGTACTTC
>-|14|TRBJ1-1|TRBV2|-
CASSVEGFGTEAFF
TGTGCCAGCAGTGTGGAGGGGTTCGGGACTGAAGCTTTCTTT
>TRBD2|19|TRBJ2-3|TRBV12-3/TRBV12-4|few
CAFSLVGTSGGTSTDTQYF
TGTGCCTTCAGTTTAGTCGGGACTAGCGGGGGGACTAGCACAGATACGCAGTATTTT
>-|12|TRBJ2-1|TRBV7-3|-
CASSLTRGKRFF
TGTGCCAGCAGCTTAACCAGGGGTAAGAGGTTCTTC
>-|14|TRBJ1-5|TRBV7-2|-
CASSLQGSNQPQHF
TGTGCCAGCAGCTTACAGGGGAGCAATCAGCCCCAGCATTTT
>TRBD1|16|TRBJ2-3|TRBV5-1|-
CASSLEGTGVTNTQYF
TGCGCCAGCAGCTTGGAAGGGACAGGGGTAACAAATACGCAGTATTTT
>TRBD1|13|TRBJ1-2|TRBV20-1|few
CSAKGQPNYGYTF
TGCAGTGCTAAGGGACAGCCTAACTATGGCTACACCTTC
>TRBD2|18|TRBJ2-3|TRBV3-1|-
CASSQDPPVAGGRDTQYF
TGTGCCAGCAGCCAAGATCCCCCGGTAGCGGGGGGGAGAGATACGCAGTATTTT
>TRBD1|14|TRBJ1-1|TRBV12-3/TRBV12-4|many
CASSEQGANTEAFF
TGTGCCAGCAGCGAACAGGGGGCCAACACTGAAGCTTTCTTT
>-|16|TRBJ2-7|TRBV11-2|few
CASSGRETGFTYEQYF
TGTGCCAGCAGCGGTAGAGAGACGGGATTCACCTACGAGCAGTACTTC
>-|15|TRBJ2-5|TRBV5-6|-
CASSLRRANQETQYF
TGTGCCAGCAGCTTGCGCCGGGCTAACCAAGAGACCCAGTACTTC
>TRBD1|16|TRBJ2-1|TRBV7-9|-
CASSLATGQGGDEQFF
TGTGCCAGCAGCTTAGCGACAGGACAGGGAGGTGATGAGCAGTTCTTC
>-|15|TRBJ2-5|TRBV5-1|many
CASTPTGGFAETQYF
TGCGCCAGCACCCCGACAGGCGGCTTCGCGGAGACCCAGTACTTC